This entry lists 15 T cell receptor delta chains sequenced from one sample in a study of γδ T cells in repeated Plasmodium falciparum infection. TCRdb reprocessed the multiplex PCR reads using CATT. Among 45,000 to 70,000 delta-chain clones listed, 1.7% were seen once. Gammadelta T cells were flow-sorted from PBMC into Vgamma9/Vdelta2+ and Vdelta2-negative populations for bulk analysis. The sample was gamma-delta T cells from blood. The source of these receptors is a pool of human donors (malaria-infected and uninfected, not separated).

This clone was found a few times. The TCRdb record carries a much larger clone's protein, which differs from this DNA's translation at residue 8; a read error is the likely cause, and the protein listed here is the DNA translation. The chain uses TRDV1 and TRDJ1, with 7 nucleotides matching TRDD3. Germline matching of the DNA provided the J gene here, since TCRdb leaves it blank. Per the germline V gene, CDR1 is TSWWSYY and CDR2 is QGS. The trim removed 3 bases at V and 0 bases at J, leaving 16 bases unmatched. The CDR3 is made up of 19 amino acids. The CDR3 reads CALGDGVPRLGAHTDKLIF. The CDR3, as DNA: TGTGCTCTTGGGGATGGAGTCCCACGGCTGGGGGCGCACACCGATAAACTCATCTTT.

This clone was seen at least ten times. A far larger clone is one nucleotide away, so this likely arose from a read error. Other DNA sequences in this specimen translate into the identical CDR3. The chain links TRDV1 to TRDJ1; TRDD3 might be the D (6 bases). Germline CDR1 is TSWWSYY and CDR2 is QGS. CDR3 length: 18 amino acids. The CDR3 sequence: CALVEWGSDPVYTDKLIF. The CDR3 nucleotides read TGCGCTCTTGTGGAATGGGGATCGGATCCCGTGTACACCGATAAACTCATCTTT.

This clone was recorded a few times. Since a far larger clone is one base different, this is likely a read error. At the DNA level, this CDR3 is encoded by other sequences in the same sample as well. The CDR3 sequence: CALGELAYWGIPRKLIF. CDR3 in DNA: TGTGCTCTTGGGGAACTGGCATACTGGGGGATACCACGGAAACTTATCTTT. The chain carries TRDV1 and TRDJ1, with 12 bases lining up with TRDD3. The germline CDR1 and CDR2 sequences are TSWWSYY and QGS. CDR3 size: 17 residues.

This clone was seen only a few times. This DNA's translation differs at residue 18 from TCRdb's protein, which comes from a much larger clone; a read error is likely, and the protein shown is translated from the DNA. This sequence joins TRDV1 and TRDJ1, with 8 nucleotides matching TRDD3. Matching the DNA to germline supplied the J gene, which TCRdb does not give. Germline CDR1 TSWWSYY, CDR2 QGS. Trimming at V came to 0 bases and at J to 4 bases, leaving 28 bases not matched to a gene. This CDR3 contains 23 residues. DNA for the CDR3: TGTGCTCTTGGGGAACTGTTTCCATCCACACTTATAATTGGGGGATCTGGATTCGATAAACTCATCTTT. This translates into CALGELFPSTLIIGGSGFDKLIF.

This clone was recorded a few times. The protein given by TCRdb reflects a much larger clone and differs at residue 10 from this DNA's translation, likely from a read error; the protein shown is the DNA's translation. V usage is TRDV1 and J usage is TRDJ1; 12 bases align to TRDD3. The J gene is not listed in TCRdb, so it was assigned here from a DNA match to germline. The V gene's germline CDR1 is TSWWSYY and CDR2 QGS. V was clipped by 9 bases and J by 0 bases; unmatched bases: 23. The CDR3 is 21 amino acids. The CDR3, as DNA: TGTGCTCTGCAGTCGGGGCCTCCGTTTGCTGGGGGATACGCGTACACCGATAAACTCATCTTT. It encodes CALQSGPPFAGGYAYTDKLIF.

Remarks on this clone: One base separates it from a far larger clone, so it is likely a read error. Other DNA sequences in the same sample also yield this CDR3. V and J are TRDV1 and TRDJ1; D is uncertain. The CDR3 sequence is 16 residues long. CDR1 and CDR2 (germline): TSWWSYY, QGS. Trimming left V 9 bases short and J 1 base short, with 21 bases between. Here the CDR3 DNA reads TGTGCTCTCGCCATTAGGTATAAGCGGTCCACCGATAAACTCATCTTT. This encodes CALAIRYKRSTDKLIF.

This clone has more than one count but fewer than ten. A far larger clone is one base from this, pointing to a likely read error. The limits of the CDR3 on the DNA are not certain, so only TCRdb's listed CDR3 is given. The J gene has no call, while the V gene is TRDV1; the table's D gene call, TRDD3, was not cross checked with the DNA. Per the germline V gene, CDR1 is TSWWSYY and CDR2 is QGS. The CDR3 has 22 residues if both end residues are counted. CDR3 sequence: CALPSSFRFGWGIRWETDKLIF.

Comment on this clone: A far larger clone is a single base away, which makes a read error likely. The same CDR3 also results from other DNA sequences found in this sample. The V call is TRDV1, the J call TRDJ3; D may be TRDD2 (6 bases). Because TCRdb records no J gene, it was assigned here through a match of the DNA to germline. This CDR3 has 24 amino acids. Trimming took off 0 bases at V and 4 bases at J, with 31 bases between the two ends. The germline gives CDR1 TSWWSYY, CDR2 QGS. The CDR3 region is CALGELGSSRLLQPFLWDTRQMFF. The CDR3 DNA reads as TGTGCTCTTGGGGAACTAGGTTCCTCTAGATTACTGCAACCTTTCCTATGGGACACCCGACAGATGTTTTTC.

This clone was observed many times. A much larger clone sits a single nucleotide away, making a read error possible. V gene TRDV3 combines with J gene TRDJ1; 8 bases map to TRDD3. CDR1 is TVYSNPD, CDR2 GDNSRS, per germline (reference sequence). V shed 4 bases and J 3 bases; nucleotides not matched to a gene: 13. The CDR3 has 15 amino acids. CDR3 protein: CASGRPHWGSDKLIF. The CDR3 DNA is TGTGCCTCGGGAAGGCCGCACTGGGGGTCCGATAAACTCATCTTT.

Notes on this clone: The protein in TCRdb stems from a much larger clone and differs at residue 21 from this DNA's translation, likely a read error; here the protein is translated from the DNA. V gene TRDV1 combines with J gene TRDJ1, with TRDD3 matching over 13 bases. TCRdb offers no J gene call, so here the DNA was matched to germline to obtain one. The CDR3 has 24 amino acids. Germline V gene lookup returns CDR1 TSWWSYY and CDR2 QGS. As DNA, the CDR3 is TGTGCTCTTGGGCCTACGACCTTCGGTCGTACTGGGGGATACGCGTCTTTGGGTGGGGATAGACTCATCTTT. This encodes CALGPTTFGRTGGYASLGGDRLIF.

A note on this clone: The protein given by TCRdb reflects a much larger clone and differs at residue 9 from this DNA's translation, likely from a read error; the protein shown is the DNA's translation. The CDR3 loop reads CALVPTPSGGIREIRELIF. CDR3 in DNA: TGTGCTCTTGTCCCGACCCCCTCAGGGGGGATACGCGAGATCCGGGAACTCATCTTT. The rearrangement joins TRDV1 to TRDJ1, with 10 bases that match TRDD3. Trimming took 7 bases from V and 9 from J; bases not matched to a gene: 26. Germline V gene sequence: CDR1 TSWWSYY, CDR2 QGS. This CDR3 is 19 amino acids long.

Comment on this clone: TCRdb has a much larger clone's protein, which differs at residue 4 from the translation of this DNA, likely because of a read error; what is shown is the protein translated from the DNA. This chain joins TRDV3 and TRDJ1, with 11 bases lining up with TRDD3. The J gene is absent in TCRdb and was assigned here via DNA matching to germline. With 2 bases clipped from V and 8 bases from J, the junction kept 10 bases outside the gene matches. CDR3 size: 14 residues. The germline V gene encodes CDR1 TVYSNPD and CDR2 GDNSRS (reference sequence). The CDR3 sequence: CAFGRYWGIRKLIF. The CDR3 DNA reads as TGTGCCTTTGGACGGTACTGGGGGATAAGAAAACTCATCTTT.

As to this clone: Given a far larger clone just one base away, this is likely a sequencing read error. The sample carries other DNA sequences with the same CDR3. This chain joins TRDV1 and TRDJ1; D possibly corresponds to TRDD3 (6 bases). The length of the CDR3 is 23 residues. The germline V gene has CDR1 TSWWSYY and CDR2 QGS. Trimming left V 2 bases short and J 0 bases short, with 34 bases between. In nucleotides, the CDR3 is TGTGCTCTTGGGGAAACTTCGGTTCTAGGGAGACTGGGTATTACTACGTACACCGATAAACTCATCTTT. Its translation is CALGETSVLGRLGITTYTDKLIF.

This clone came up many times. Other DNA sequences in this sample translate to the same CDR3. The rearrangement links TRDV3 to TRDJ1; 8 bases match TRDD3. The V segment lost 1 base and the J segment 10 bases; nucleotides outside the gene matches: 23. The CDR3 consists of 17 residues. Germline assignment: CDR1 TVYSNPD and CDR2 GDNSRS (reference sequence). The CDR3 loop reads CAFIKLPLQTLTGGLIF. CDR3 DNA sequence: TGTGCCTTTATAAAACTCCCCTTACAAACCCTTACTGGGGGACTCATCTTT.

On this clone itself: TCRdb lists the protein of a much larger clone for this DNA, which differs at residue 5, so this is likely a read error; the protein given here is translated from the DNA itself. The V gene is TRDV2, the J gene TRDJ1; TRDD3 agrees at 7 bases. Germline matching of the DNA provided the J gene here, since TCRdb leaves it blank. The CDR3 is 18 residues long. With 3 bases clipped from V and 0 bases from J, the junction kept 15 bases outside the gene matches. Germline V gives CDR1 GEAIGNYY, CDR2 EKD. Here the CDR3 DNA reads TGTGCCTGTGACGCCGCGGCCACTGGGGAACATTACACCGATAAACTCATCTTT. Encoded protein: CACDAAATGEHYTDKLIF.